One sample yielded the 32 T cell receptor beta chains listed below, sequenced in a study of relationships among human T cell subsets. TCR alpha and beta CDR3s were amplified from mRNA by semiquantitative ARM-PCR. Tagged nested gene-specific primers were used first, then communal superprimers amplified exponentially. TCRdb re-called the multiplex PCR reads through MiXCR, storing one row per CDR3 protein. The profile covers roughly 13,000 distinct CDR3 sequences, with roughly 65% appearing a single time and roughly 30% taken by the ten largest. Bead selections for CD25, CD56 and CD294 left a flow-through collected as Th1 cells. Sequencing was done on a sample of CD4+ Th1 cells sorted from blood. The receptors were sampled from a man between 40 and 49 years old in good health.

V usage is TRBV27 and J usage is TRBJ2-3, with 7 positions matching TRBD1. Trimming removed 4 bases from V and 2 bases from J; junction bases left unmatched: 6. In germline, CDR1 is MNHEY, CDR2 SMNVEV (reference sequence). This CDR3 is 15 amino acids long. CDR3 sequence reads: CASSSKGAPTDTQYF. The CDR3 nucleotides read TGTGCCAGCAGTTCCAAGGGGGCCCCCACAGATACGCAGTATTTT.

Comment on this clonotype: A read error may account for a junction end that differs from germline. This chain connects TRBV10-3 to TRBJ1-1; D possibly corresponds to TRBD1 (6 bases). The CDR3 has 12 residues. Looked up from germline, CDR1 is ENHRY and CDR2 is SYGVKD. CDR3 residues: CAISGDTRNLLF. For the CDR3, the DNA is TGTGCCATCAGTGGGGACACGCGTAATCTACTCTTT.

The rearrangement joins TRBV12-3 or TRBV12-4 to TRBJ2-3, with D possibly being TRBD1 or TRBD2 (5 bases each). Trimming removed 5 bases at V and 2 bases at J, with 11 bases between. The CDR3 totals 14 residues. The CDR3 nucleotides are TGTGCCAGCAGTACGGGGCCCTACACAGATACGCAGTATTTT. This translates into CASSTGPYTDTQYF.

The genes are TRBV27 and TRBJ2-3; D is unclear. Deletions cut 6 bases from V and 2 bases from J, with 6 bases between. Germline loops: CDR1 MNHEY, CDR2 SMNVEV (reference sequence). The CDR3 extends over 12 amino acids. The CDR3 DNA reads TGTGCCAGCAGGCGTGACACAGATACGCAGTATTTT. The encoded protein is CASRRDTDTQYF.

The sample holds one count of this clonotype. The gene calls are TRBV2 and TRBJ2-7; D not certain. Trimming pared 3 bases from V and 2 bases from J, leaving 11 bases between. Germline values: CDR1 SNHLY, CDR2 FYNNEI. There are 14 residues in the CDR3. The CDR3 DNA sequence: TGTGCCAGCAGTGATCCCCAGTCACCCTACGAGCAGTACTTC. Translated, it gives CASSDPQSPYEQYF.

This clonotype was picked up a small number of times. The rearrangement uses TRBV10-3 and TRBJ2-1; 8 nucleotides agree with TRBD2. From germline, CDR1 is ENHRY and CDR2 SYGVKD. V gave up 4 bases and J gave up 5 bases; unmatched junction bases: 4. This CDR3 has 14 amino acids. DNA for the CDR3: TGTGCCATCAGTGCAATTAGCGGGAACAATGAGCAGTTCTTC. This encodes CAISAISGNNEQFF.

The V and J genes are TRBV12-3 or TRBV12-4 and TRBJ2-2; D call uncertain. Trimming took 3 bases from V and 1 from J, leaving 6 bases between them. The CDR3 runs 14 residues. This CDR3 is CASSFRGNTGELFF. The DNA for the CDR3 is TGTGCCAGCAGTTTCCGCGGGAACACCGGGGAGCTGTTTTTT.

This sequence joins TRBV11-3 and TRBJ2-2; 11 bases match TRBD2. Germline V gene data show CDR1 as SGHNT and CDR2 as YENEEA. Trimming cost V 0 bases and J 4 bases; bases outside gene matches: 1. This CDR3 has 16 residues. CDR3 coding DNA: TGTGCCAGCAGCTTAGAAGGGACTAGCGGCACCGGGGAGCTGTTTTTT. This codes for CASSLEGTSGTGELFF.

The chain recombines TRBV10-3 with TRBJ2-7; D remains ambiguous. CDR3 length equals 12 residues. The V end lost 4 bases, the J end lost 0 bases, and 4 bases lay between the germline ends. Germline loops: CDR1 ENHRY, CDR2 SYGVKD. CDR3 protein: CAISANSYEQYF. CDR3 nucleotide sequence: TGTGCCATCAGTGCTAACTCCTACGAGCAGTACTTC.

The gene calls are TRBV11-2 and TRBJ2-7; TRBD2 matches at 8 bases. The length of the CDR3 is 16 residues. CDR1 is SGHAT, CDR2 FQNNGV, per germline. V shed 2 bases, J shed 4 bases, and the junction held 10 bases outside the gene matches. CDR3 residues: CASSLIGAGASYEQYF. The CDR3 nucleotides read TGTGCCAGCAGCTTAATAGGAGCGGGGGCCTCATACGAGCAGTACTTC.

The chain recombines TRBV27 with TRBJ2-1; maybe TRBD2 (6 bases). Germline CDR1 is MNHEY and CDR2 is SMNVEV (reference sequence). Trimming removed 6 bases at V and 0 bases at J, with 9 bases between. There are 14 residues in the CDR3. CDR3 protein: CASRRLVSYNEQFF. In DNA form, the CDR3 reads TGTGCCAGCAGGCGACTAGTCTCCTACAATGAGCAGTTCTTC.

The chain has TRBV11-2 and TRBJ2-3; D gene uncertain. Germline CDR1 SGHAT, CDR2 FQNNGV. V was pared by 1 base and J by 7 bases, with 18 bases between. The CDR3 has 16 amino acids. The DNA of the CDR3 is TGTGCCAGCAGCTTAGTAGGCGCGATCCCGGGCCATACGCAGTATTTT. The encoded protein is CASSLVGAIPGHTQYF.

J is TRBJ2-7 and V is TRBV6-5; 8 nucleotides align to TRBD2. This CDR3 region has 15 residues. V trimming: 2 bases; J trimming: 2 bases; junction bases outside the gene matches: 5. Germline assignment: CDR1 MNHEY and CDR2 SVGAGI. The CDR3 spells CASSYALAGTYEQYF. The CDR3 nucleotides are TGTGCCAGCAGTTACGCCCTAGCGGGTACCTACGAGCAGTACTTC.

The chain combines TRBV28 with TRBJ1-2; TRBD1 might be the D (6 bases). Germline V gives CDR1 MDHEN, CDR2 SYDVKM. V was pared by 6 bases and J by 4 bases, with 12 bases between. CDR3 size: 13 residues. CDR3 loop: CASSSQGGYGYTF. The CDR3, as DNA: TGTGCCAGCAGCTCCCAAGGGGGCTATGGCTACACCTTC.

The table lists this clonotype with a few counts. The chain employs TRBV29-1 and TRBJ1-2, with D possibly matching TRBD1 (5 bases). CDR1 is SQVTM and CDR2 is ANQGSEA in the germline V gene. V dropped 2 bases and J dropped 8 bases, with 18 bases sitting between them. CDR3 size: 14 residues. CDR3 protein: CSVERGFAPGGYTF. CDR3 nucleotides: TGCAGCGTTGAAAGGGGATTCGCTCCGGGAGGCTACACCTTC.

This clonotype was detected only a few times. The gene calls are TRBV10-3 and TRBJ1-5, with D unclear. Germline CDR1 ENHRY, CDR2 SYGVKD. The V end was cut by 2 bases, the J end by 11 bases, with 13 bases between. The CDR3 is 13 residues long. As DNA, the CDR3 is TGTGCCATCAGTGAGGAGGGATTGAGGGCCCAGCATTTT. This codes for CAISEEGLRAQHF.

This rearrangement joins TRBV11-2 to TRBJ2-7, with 7 positions matching TRBD2. Germline CDR1 and CDR2: SGHAT and FQNNGV. This CDR3 has 16 amino acids. V lost 0 bases, J lost 5 bases, and 10 bases stayed unmatched. The CDR3 sequence is CASSLDSRGDLDEQYF. Written as DNA, the CDR3 is TGTGCCAGCAGCTTAGACTCCCGGGGGGACCTGGACGAGCAGTACTTC.

This clonotype was observed a few times. The chain links TRBV12-3 or TRBV12-4 to TRBJ2-6, with D maybe TRBD1 (6 bases). This CDR3 is 15 amino acids long. V lost 7 bases, J lost 2 bases, and 12 bases lay in between. The CDR3 here is CASTDGQPGANVLTF. The DNA of the CDR3 is TGTGCCAGCACCGATGGACAGCCTGGGGCCAACGTCCTGACTTTC.

V and J are TRBV28 and TRBJ2-1; D is undetermined. V was clipped by 4 bases and J by 5 bases, with 18 bases between them. Germline V gene data show CDR1 as MDHEN and CDR2 as SYDVKM. This CDR3 is 16 amino acids long. As DNA, the CDR3 is TGTGCCAGCAGTTCCCGCTCTAGGTCCTTCAACAATGAGCAGTTCTTC. As protein: CASSSRSRSFNNEQFF.

The V and J genes are TRBV12-3 or TRBV12-4 and TRBJ2-1; TRBD2 matches at 10 bases. V shed 6 bases, J shed 7 bases, and the junction held 6 bases outside the gene matches. There are 14 residues in the CDR3. The CDR3 reads CASSWTSGGNEQFF. The CDR3 nucleotides read TGTGCCAGCAGCTGGACTAGCGGAGGGAATGAGCAGTTCTTC.

The chain recombines TRBV7-8 with TRBJ2-7, with a weak D call TRBD2 (6 bases). Trimming shortened V by 5 bases and J by 5 bases, and 16 bases separated the two germline ends. Germline loops: CDR1 SGHVS, CDR2 FQNEAQ. The CDR3 length is 14 residues. The CDR3 nucleotides read TGTGCCAGCAGCCAGTCGGGACTCCGGCACGAGCAGTACTTC. It codes for CASSQSGLRHEQYF. The full variable domain, rest sourced from reference TRBV7-8 and TRBJ2-7, is GAGVSQSPRYKVAKRGQDVALRCDPISGHVSLFWYQQALGQGPEFLTYFQNEAQLDKSGLPSDRFFAERPEGSVSTLKIQRTQQEDSAVYLCASSQSGLRHEQYFGPGTRLTVT.

This chain links TRBV29-1 with TRBJ2-1; 9 bases line up with TRBD1. J was trimmed by 7 bases and V by 7 bases; bases with no gene match: 8. This CDR3 comprises 13 residues. Germline V CDR1 and CDR2: SQVTM, ANQGSEA. CDR3 in amino acids: CSAGMTGGNEQFF. As DNA, the CDR3 is TGCAGCGCCGGAATGACAGGGGGAAATGAGCAGTTCTTC.

This sequence joins TRBV28 and TRBJ1-2; no clear D. CDR1 and CDR2 from the germline V gene are MDHEN and SYDVKM. The ends were cut back, 5 bases at V and 2 bases at J, with 6 bases in the middle. The CDR3 spans 12 residues. The CDR3: CASSLANYGYTF. CDR3 DNA: TGTGCCAGCAGTCTGGCGAACTATGGCTACACCTTC.

This sequence joins TRBV11-2 and TRBJ2-1, with 8 bases fitting TRBD2. The V segment lost 1 base and the J segment 4 bases; nucleotides outside the gene matches: 3. CDR1 and CDR2 from the germline V gene are SGHAT and FQNNGV. The CDR3 is 15 residues long. The CDR3 is CASSLASGSYNEQFF. The CDR3 nucleotides are TGTGCCAGCAGCTTAGCTAGCGGGTCATACAATGAGCAGTTCTTC.

The chain combines TRBV28 with TRBJ2-5, with TRBD2 matching 7 bases. The CDR3 runs to 16 residues. Germline assignment: CDR1 MDHEN and CDR2 SYDVKM. J gave up 5 bases and V 7 bases, and 16 bases lay outside the gene matches. The CDR3 sequence is CASKGAAGKRRETQYF. CDR3 in DNA: TGTGCCAGCAAGGGAGCAGCGGGAAAACGCAGGGAGACCCAGTACTTC.

This chain joins TRBV6-1 and TRBJ2-5, with 7 bases lining up with TRBD2. Looked up from germline, CDR1 is MNHNS and CDR2 is SASEGT. The CDR3 totals 13 residues. Trimming removed 8 bases from V and 1 base from J; junction bases left unmatched: 4. For the CDR3, the DNA is TGTGCCAGCTCGGCTAGCGGCCAAGAGACCCAGTACTTC. This translates into CASSASGQETQYF.

The CDR3 loop is CASSSTALAGGTYNEQFF. DNA of the CDR3: TGTGCCAGCAGCTCTACCGCCCTAGCGGGGGGTACCTACAATGAGCAGTTCTTC. The chain has TRBV11-2 and TRBJ2-1, with 11 bases lining up with TRBD2. The CDR3 contains 18 residues. V trimming: 4 bases; J trimming: 2 bases; junction bases outside the gene matches: 10. Looked up from germline, CDR1 is SGHAT and CDR2 is FQNNGV.

J is TRBJ1-1 and V is TRBV20-1; D is perhaps TRBD1 (5 bases). Trimming removed 4 bases from V and 1 base from J, with 10 bases in between. Germline CDR1 and CDR2: DFQATT and SNEGSKA (reference sequence). The CDR3 totals 13 residues. CDR3 in DNA: TGCAGTGCTACGGGACGGAGGAACACTGAAGCTTTCTTT. Its translation is CSATGRRNTEAFF.

Turning to this clonotype: One end of the junction fails to match germline, which may point to a read error. The gene calls are TRBV7-7 and TRBJ2-5, with 7 bases fitting TRBD1. Germline CDR1 SSHAT, CDR2 FNYEAQ (reference sequence). The CDR3 sequence is 14 residues long. In DNA form, the CDR3 reads TGTGCTAGCAGCTTAGAGGGGGCAGGAGAGACCCAGTACTTC. Translated: CASSLEGAGETQYF.

Concerning this clonotype itself: The junction and the germline gene differ at one end; a read error may be behind it. This chain uses TRBV5-4 with TRBJ2-3; TRBD1 is a possible D gene (7 bases). The germline V gene encodes CDR1 SGHNT and CDR2 YYREEE (reference sequence). CDR3 length equals 14 residues. CDR3 loop: CASSRDREADTQYF. The CDR3 region has the DNA TGCGCCAGCAGCCGAGACAGGGAGGCAGATACGCAGTATTTT.

The chain uses TRBV29-1 and TRBJ2-5, with 8 nucleotides matching TRBD2. The CDR3 extends over 14 amino acids. After removal of 7 bases from V and 3 bases from J, the junction contained 10 bases not matched to a gene. CDR1 and CDR2 (germline): SQVTM, ANQGSEA. CDR3 residues: CSAQLGGGEETQYF. DNA of the CDR3: TGCAGCGCCCAGCTCGGGGGGGGTGAAGAGACCCAGTACTTC.

The rearrangement links TRBV28 to TRBJ1-2, with 7 bases that match TRBD1. CDR1 and CDR2 (germline): MDHEN, SYDVKM. The V and J ends lost 6 bases and 5 bases, in that order; junction bases with no gene match: 15. The CDR3 length is 16 residues. For the CDR3, the DNA is TGTGCCAGCAGGGCCCCTACAGGGGTTACCCCTTATGGCTACACCTTC. Translated, it gives CASRAPTGVTPYGYTF.